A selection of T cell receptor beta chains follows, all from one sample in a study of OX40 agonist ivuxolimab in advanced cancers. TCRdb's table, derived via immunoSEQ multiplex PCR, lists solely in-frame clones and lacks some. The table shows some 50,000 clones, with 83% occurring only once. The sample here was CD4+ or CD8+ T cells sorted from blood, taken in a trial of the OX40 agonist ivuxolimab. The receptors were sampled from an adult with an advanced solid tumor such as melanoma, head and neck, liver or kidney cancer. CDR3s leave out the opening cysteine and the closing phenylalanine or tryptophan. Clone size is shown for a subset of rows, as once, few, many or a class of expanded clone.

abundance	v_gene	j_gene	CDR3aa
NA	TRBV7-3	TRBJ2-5	ASSWGLADQETQY
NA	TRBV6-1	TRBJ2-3	ASSEGWGLTDTQY
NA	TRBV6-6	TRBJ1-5	ASTQGGNQPQH
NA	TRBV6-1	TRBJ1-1	ASSDYSGSGAF
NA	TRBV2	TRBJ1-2	ASSATGTAGGGYT
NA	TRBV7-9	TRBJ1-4	ASSLGTGGAKKLF
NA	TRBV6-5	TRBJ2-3	ASSRLGQNTDTQY
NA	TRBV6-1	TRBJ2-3	ASLAGASDTQY
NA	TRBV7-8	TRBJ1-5	ASSLALMYQPQH
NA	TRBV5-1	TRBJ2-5	ASNPGGIETQY
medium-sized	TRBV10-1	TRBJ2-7	ASSESGGGPREQY
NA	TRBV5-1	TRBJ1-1	ASSPSGPRTTEAF
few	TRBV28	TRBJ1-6	ASRRRWSYNSPLH
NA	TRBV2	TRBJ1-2	ASRLQGLGGYT
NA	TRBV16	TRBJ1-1	ASSLQGGTEAF
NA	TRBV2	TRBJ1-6	ASEENRGGNSPLH
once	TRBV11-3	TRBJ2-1	ASSLVGVGNEQF
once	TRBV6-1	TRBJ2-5	ASTPAGSSETQY
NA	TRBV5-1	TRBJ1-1	ASSQQGGSTEAF
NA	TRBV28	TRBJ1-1	ASSPGWTEAF
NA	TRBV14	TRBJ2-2	ASSQTGHLNTGELF
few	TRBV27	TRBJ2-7	ASSSIGGPLLEQY
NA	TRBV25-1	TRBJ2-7	ASDAGTGISYEQY
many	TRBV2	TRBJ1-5	ASSDSGRSSNQPQH
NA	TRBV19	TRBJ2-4	ASSIIGGQNIQY
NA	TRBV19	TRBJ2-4	ASSPLGGAKNIQY
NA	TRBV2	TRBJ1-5	ASSGWGNQPQH
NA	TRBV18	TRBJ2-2	ASSPPGITGELF
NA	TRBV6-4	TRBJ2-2	ASSPDRNTGELF
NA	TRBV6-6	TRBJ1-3	ASSYSIPSSGNTIY
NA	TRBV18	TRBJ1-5	ASSPQQGDQPQH
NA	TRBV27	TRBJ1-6	ASSPRVDHSPLH
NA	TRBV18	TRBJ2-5	ASSPPNRAEETQY
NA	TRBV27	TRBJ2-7	ASSLSPLGIHEQY
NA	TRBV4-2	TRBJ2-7	ASSQEGNTREEQY
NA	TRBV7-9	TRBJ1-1	ASSLVGTGRMNTEAF
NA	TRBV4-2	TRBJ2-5	ASSQTDVQGAQY
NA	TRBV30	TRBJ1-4	AWRARGAGEKLF
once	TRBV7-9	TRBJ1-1	ASSLGAQNTEAF
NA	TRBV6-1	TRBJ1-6	ASSPQGDSPLH
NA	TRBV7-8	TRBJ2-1	ASSLFNTSGDEQF
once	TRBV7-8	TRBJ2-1	ASSLARTGGYNEQF
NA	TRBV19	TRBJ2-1	ASSWAGQGLNEQF
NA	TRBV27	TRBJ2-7	ASSSNYRGLSYEQY
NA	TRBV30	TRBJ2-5	AWSDSETQY
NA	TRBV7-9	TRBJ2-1	ASSPSNEQF
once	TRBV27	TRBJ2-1	ASSPWGLAGDNEQF
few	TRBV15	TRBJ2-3	ATALGFTDTQY
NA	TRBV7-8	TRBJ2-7	ASTYSPPLSAYEQY
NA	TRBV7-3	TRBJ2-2	ASSLTSGTGELF
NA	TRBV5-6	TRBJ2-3	ASSFGHRGTDTQY